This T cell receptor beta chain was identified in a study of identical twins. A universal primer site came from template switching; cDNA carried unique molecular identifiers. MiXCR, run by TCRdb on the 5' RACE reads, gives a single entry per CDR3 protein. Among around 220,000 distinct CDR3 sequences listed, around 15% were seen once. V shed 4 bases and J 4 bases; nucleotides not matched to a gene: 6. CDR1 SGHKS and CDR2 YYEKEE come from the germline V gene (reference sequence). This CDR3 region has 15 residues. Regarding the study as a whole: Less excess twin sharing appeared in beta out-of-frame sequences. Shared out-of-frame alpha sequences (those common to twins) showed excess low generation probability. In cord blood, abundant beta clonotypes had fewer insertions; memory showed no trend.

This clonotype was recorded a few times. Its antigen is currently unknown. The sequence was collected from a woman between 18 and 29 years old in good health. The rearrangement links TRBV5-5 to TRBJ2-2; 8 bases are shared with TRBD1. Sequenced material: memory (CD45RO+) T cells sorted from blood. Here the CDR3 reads CASSPGQGLTGELFF. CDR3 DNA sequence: TGTGCCAGCAGCCCTGGACAGGGACTCACCGGGGAGCTGTTTTTT.